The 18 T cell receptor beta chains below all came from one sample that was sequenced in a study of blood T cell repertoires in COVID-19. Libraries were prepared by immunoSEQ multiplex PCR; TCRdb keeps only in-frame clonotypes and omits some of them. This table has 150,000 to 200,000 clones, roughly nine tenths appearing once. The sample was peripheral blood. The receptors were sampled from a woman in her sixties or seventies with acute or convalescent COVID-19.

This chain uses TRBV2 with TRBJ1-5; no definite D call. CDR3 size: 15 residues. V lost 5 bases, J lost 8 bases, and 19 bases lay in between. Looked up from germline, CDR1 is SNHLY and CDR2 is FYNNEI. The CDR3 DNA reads TGTGCCAGCAGTCTTACAACGGGGAGAGTGGAGCCCCAGCATTTT. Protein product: CASSLTTGRVEPQHF.

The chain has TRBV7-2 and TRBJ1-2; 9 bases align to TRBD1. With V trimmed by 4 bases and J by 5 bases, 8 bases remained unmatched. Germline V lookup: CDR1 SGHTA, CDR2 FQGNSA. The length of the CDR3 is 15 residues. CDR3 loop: CASSSRTGAVYGYTF. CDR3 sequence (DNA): TGTGCCAGCAGCTCTCGGACAGGGGCTGTATATGGCTACACCTTC.

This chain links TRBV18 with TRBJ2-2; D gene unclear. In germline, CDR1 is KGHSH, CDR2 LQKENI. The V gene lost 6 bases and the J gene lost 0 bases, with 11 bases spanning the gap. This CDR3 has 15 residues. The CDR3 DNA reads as TGTGCCAGCTCTCCAACTACTTCGAACACCGGGGAGCTGTTTTTT. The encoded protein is CASSPTTSNTGELFF.

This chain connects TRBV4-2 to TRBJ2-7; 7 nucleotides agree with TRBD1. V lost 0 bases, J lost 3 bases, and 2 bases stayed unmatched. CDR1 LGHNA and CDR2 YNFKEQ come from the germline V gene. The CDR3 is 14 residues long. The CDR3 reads CASSQEGQDYEQYF. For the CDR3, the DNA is TGTGCCAGCAGCCAAGAAGGACAGGACTACGAGCAGTACTTC.

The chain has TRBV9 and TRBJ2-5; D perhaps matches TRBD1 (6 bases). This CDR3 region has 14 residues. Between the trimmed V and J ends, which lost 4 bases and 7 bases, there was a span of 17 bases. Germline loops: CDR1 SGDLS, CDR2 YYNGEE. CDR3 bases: TGTGCCAGCAGCCTTAGACAGGCCCATGGGACCCAGTACTTC. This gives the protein CASSLRQAHGTQYF.

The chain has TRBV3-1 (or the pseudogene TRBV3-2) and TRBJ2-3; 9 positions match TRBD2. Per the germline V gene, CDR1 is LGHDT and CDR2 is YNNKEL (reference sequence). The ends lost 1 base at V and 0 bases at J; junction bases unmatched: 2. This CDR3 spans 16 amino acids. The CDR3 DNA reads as TGTGCCAGCAGCCAAGTAGCGGGGGTTAGCACAGATACGCAGTATTTT. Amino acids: CASSQVAGVSTDTQYF.

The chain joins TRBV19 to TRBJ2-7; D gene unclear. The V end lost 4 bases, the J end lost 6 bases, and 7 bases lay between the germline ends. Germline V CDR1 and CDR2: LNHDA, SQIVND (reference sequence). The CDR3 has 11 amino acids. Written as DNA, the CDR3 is TGTGCCAGTAGTAGTGGGCCCGAGCAGTACTTC. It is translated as CASSSGPEQYF.

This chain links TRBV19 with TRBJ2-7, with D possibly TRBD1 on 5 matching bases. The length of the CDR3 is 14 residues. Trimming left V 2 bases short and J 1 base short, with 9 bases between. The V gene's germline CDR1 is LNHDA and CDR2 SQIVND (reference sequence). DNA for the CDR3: TGTGCCAGTAGTATACGACAGAGTTCCTACGAGCAGTACTTC. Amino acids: CASSIRQSSYEQYF.

The CDR3 is CASSPSWGAYEQYF. CDR3 nucleotides: TGCGCCAGCAGCCCTTCCTGGGGGGCCTACGAGCAGTACTTC. The J gene is TRBJ2-7, the V gene TRBV5-1; D is perhaps TRBD2 (6 bases). The CDR3 length is 14 residues. V shed 4 bases and J shed 2 bases, with 13 bases lying between them. Germline values: CDR1 SGHRS, CDR2 YFSETQ.

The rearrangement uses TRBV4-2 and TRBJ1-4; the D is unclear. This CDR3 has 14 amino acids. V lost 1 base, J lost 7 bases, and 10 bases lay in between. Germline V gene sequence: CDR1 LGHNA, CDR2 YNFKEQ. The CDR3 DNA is TGTGCCAGCAGCCAAGGTCAGACGGGTGAAAAACTGTTTTTT. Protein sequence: CASSQGQTGEKLFF.

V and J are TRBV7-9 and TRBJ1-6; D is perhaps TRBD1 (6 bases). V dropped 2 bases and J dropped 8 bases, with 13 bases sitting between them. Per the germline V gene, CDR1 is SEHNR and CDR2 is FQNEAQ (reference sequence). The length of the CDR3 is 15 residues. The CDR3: CASSLYPTGHSPLHF. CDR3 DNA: TGTGCCAGCAGCTTATACCCGACAGGACATTCACCCCTCCACTTT.

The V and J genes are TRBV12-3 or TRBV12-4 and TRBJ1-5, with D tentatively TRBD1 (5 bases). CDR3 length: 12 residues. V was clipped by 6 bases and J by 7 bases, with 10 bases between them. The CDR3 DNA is TGTGCCAGCAGCACAGGTGGCCAGCCCCAGCATTTT. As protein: CASSTGGQPQHF.

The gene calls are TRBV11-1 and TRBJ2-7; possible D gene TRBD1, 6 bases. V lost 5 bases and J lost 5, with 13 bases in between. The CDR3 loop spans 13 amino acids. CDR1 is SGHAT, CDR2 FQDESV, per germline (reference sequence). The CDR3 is CASSHGQSNEQYF. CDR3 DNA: TGTGCCAGCAGCCACGGACAGAGCAACGAGCAGTACTTC.

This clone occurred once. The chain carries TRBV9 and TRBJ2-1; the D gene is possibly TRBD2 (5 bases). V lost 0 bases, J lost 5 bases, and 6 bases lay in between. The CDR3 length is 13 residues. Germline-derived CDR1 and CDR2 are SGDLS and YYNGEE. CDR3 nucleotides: TGTGCCAGCAGCGTAGAAGCGGACAATGAGCAGTTCTTC. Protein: CASSVEADNEQFF.

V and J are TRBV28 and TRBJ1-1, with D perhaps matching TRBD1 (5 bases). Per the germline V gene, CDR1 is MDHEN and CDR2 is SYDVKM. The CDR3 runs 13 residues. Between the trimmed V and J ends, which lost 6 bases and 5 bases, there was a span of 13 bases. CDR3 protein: CASSLGGQTEAFF. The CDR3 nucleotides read TGTGCCAGCAGCCTCGGGGGTCAAACTGAAGCTTTCTTT.

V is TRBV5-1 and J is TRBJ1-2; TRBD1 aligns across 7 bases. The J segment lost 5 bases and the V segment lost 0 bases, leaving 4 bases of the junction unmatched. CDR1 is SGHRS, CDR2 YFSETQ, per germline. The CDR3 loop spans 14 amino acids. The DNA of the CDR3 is TGCGCCAGCAGCTTGGCCGGGACAGATTATGGCTACACCTTC. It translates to CASSLAGTDYGYTF.

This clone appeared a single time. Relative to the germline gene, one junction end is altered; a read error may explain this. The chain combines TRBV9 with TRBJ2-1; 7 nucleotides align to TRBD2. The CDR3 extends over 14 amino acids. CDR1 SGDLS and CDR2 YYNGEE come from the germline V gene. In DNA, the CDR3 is TGTGCCAACAGCATAAGCGGGACCTGGAATGAGCAGTTCTTC. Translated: CANSISGTWNEQFF.

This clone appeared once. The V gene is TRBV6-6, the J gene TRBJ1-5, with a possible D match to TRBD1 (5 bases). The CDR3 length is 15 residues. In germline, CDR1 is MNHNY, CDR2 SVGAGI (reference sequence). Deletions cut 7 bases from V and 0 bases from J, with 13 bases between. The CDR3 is CASTPGVYSNQPQHF. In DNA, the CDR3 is TGTGCCAGCACCCCGGGGGTTTATAGCAATCAGCCCCAGCATTTT.